This TCR beta chain was documented in a study of blood T cell repertoires in COVID-19. As for the study in general: Both acute and convalescent COVID-19 samples were obtained from the United States, Italy and Spain. Sample material is recorded as cDNA or gDNA derived from T cells, B-cell-depleted T cells, or PBMCs.

In this sample, this clone turned up once. Study processing details: Nucleated cell counts were estimated from reference gene primer amplification. Clones were sequenced by immunoSEQ multiplex PCR, and TCRdb holds only the in-frame ones, with some missing. Clone size and the V and J calls come from that table; the DNA yielded D and trimming. The data show some 200,000 clones, 70% to 90% seen once. The sequence derives from a man aged 40-55 years with active or convalescent COVID-19. Material: peripheral blood.

Here the CDR3 reads CAWNLAGGYTF. The DNA of the CDR3 is TGTGCCTGGAATCTGGCGGGCGGCTACACCTTC. The rearrangement joins TRBV30 to TRBJ1-2; the D is unclear. The germline CDR1 and CDR2 sequences are GTSNPN and SVGIG (reference sequence). The CDR3 is made up of 11 amino acids. Deletions cut 4 bases from V and 8 bases from J, with 11 bases between.